This T cell receptor beta chain was identified in a study of breast tumors, draining lymph nodes, adjacent tissues. Turning to this clonotype: The target antigen is unknown. At one of its ends the junction is not consistent with the germline gene, which may arise from a read error.

From the multiplex PCR reads, TCRdb called clonotypes with MiXCR, one entry per CDR3 protein. The sample contains about 230,000 distinct CDR3 sequences, 32% of which appear only once. CDR1 and CDR2 from the germline V gene are LGHNA and YSLEER. There are 18 residues in the CDR3. Axillary draining lymph nodes of breast cancer patients supplied the node samples. Broader study findings: Luminal-like breast cancer showed significantly greater tumor-nontumor repertoire similarity than basal-like breast cancer did. Data only fit, rather than demonstrated, lymph node origin of most tumor T cells. Tumor repertoires ranked between lymph nodes and nontumor tissue in diversity, with V and J gene preferences. Most tumor T cells seemingly derive from lymph node, then expand in tumor.

This sequence joins TRBV4-3 and TRBJ1-2, with D maybe TRBD1 (5 bases). The sequence derives from a female donor with breast cancer. Some clones in this sample may be carry-over from other donors' samples. Sequenced: axillary lymph node tissue. The CDR3 sequence: CASSHYYAGRGTNYGYIF. In DNA, the CDR3 is TGCGCCAGCAGCCACTACTACGCAGGGCGGGGAACTAACTATGGCTACATCTTC.